One and the same sample provided the 14 T cell receptor beta chains below, sequenced in a study of T cell repertoires in cytomegalovirus infection. In TCRdb, the reads were re-called with MiXCR into one record per CDR3 protein. The data contain about 490,000 distinct CDR3 sequences, around 11% of them seen just once; the ten biggest clones take up 10%. The sequenced sample was PBMCs. Every receptor here comes from a human donor in good health (CMV status not recorded). Some clones in this sample may be carry-over from other donors' samples.

The table lists this clonotype with many counts. The V call is TRBV5-1, the J call TRBJ1-1, with a tentative D call TRBD1 (6 bases). V gave up 0 bases and J gave up 0 bases, with 21 bases separating them. The CDR3 has 19 amino acids. The germline V gene encodes CDR1 SGHRS and CDR2 YFSETQ. CDR3 nucleotide sequence: TGCGCCAGCAGCTTGGTTAGGCGGGGGCTCTCCCCCATGAACACTGAAGCTTTCTTT. It specifies CASSLVRRGLSPMNTEAFF. Variable domain in full (rest from reference TRBV5-1 and TRBJ1-1): KAGVTQTPRYLIKTRGQQVTLSCSPISGHRSVSWYQQTPGQGLQFLFEYFSETQRNKGNFPGRFSGRQFSNSRSEMNVSTLELGDSALYLCASSLVRRGLSPMNTEAFFGQGTRLTVV.

This clonotype was seen once. As the CDR3 is not closed by the conserved phenylalanine or tryptophan, this likely results from a read error. The chain joins TRBV9 to TRBJ2-5; TRBD2 matches at 7 bases. Germline V gives CDR1 SGDLS, CDR2 YYNGEE. This CDR3 contains 14 residues. V lost 4 bases and J lost 0; bases outside the gene matches: 3. The CDR3 spells CASSPGGDQETQYS. CDR3 in DNA: TGTGCCAGCAGCCCGGGGGGAGACCAAGAGACCCAGTACTCC.

This clonotype was observed at least ten times. The V call is TRBV24-1, the J call TRBJ2-1, with 11 bases matching TRBD2. J gave up 3 bases and V 2 bases, and 8 bases lay outside the gene matches. Germline V gene lookup returns CDR1 KGHDR and CDR2 SFDVKD. The CDR3 is 18 amino acids. This CDR3 reads CATSDSLAGTSGYNEQFF. CDR3 in DNA: TGTGCCACCAGTGATTCACTAGCCGGGACTAGCGGCTACAATGAGCAGTTCTTC.

V and J are TRBV6-6 and TRBJ1-1; possible D gene TRBD1, 5 bases. V shed 0 bases and J shed 4 bases, with 15 bases lying between them. This CDR3 has 16 residues. Germline CDR1 and CDR2: MNHNY and SVGAGI (reference sequence). The CDR3 region has the DNA TGTGCCAGCAGTTACTCCGCGGCTGGGGCGGGCACTGAAGCTTTCTTT. Translation: CASSYSAAGAGTEAFF.

The table lists this clonotype with many counts. The rearrangement uses TRBV28 and TRBJ2-1; D is perhaps TRBD2 (5 bases). The V gene lost 7 bases and the J gene lost 4 bases, with 11 bases spanning the gap. The CDR3 spans 13 residues. The germline V gene encodes CDR1 MDHEN and CDR2 SYDVKM. The CDR3 DNA sequence: TGTGCCAGCACGAGGGCCGTTTACAATGAGCAGTTCTTC. This translates into CASTRAVYNEQFF.

This clonotype was recorded many times. V gene TRBV5-1 combines with J gene TRBJ2-3; possible D gene TRBD2, 6 bases. Germline CDR1 SGHRS, CDR2 YFSETQ. V gave up 0 bases and J gave up 0 bases, with 11 bases separating them. This CDR3 comprises 16 residues. The CDR3 is CASSLAIRGSTDTQYF. The CDR3 nucleotides are TGCGCCAGCAGCTTGGCCATACGGGGGAGCACAGATACGCAGTATTTT. The full variable domain, its missing parts supplied by reference TRBV5-1 and TRBJ2-3, is KAGVTQTPRYLIKTRGQQVTLSCSPISGHRSVSWYQQTPGQGLQFLFEYFSETQRNKGNFPGRFSGRQFSNSRSEMNVSTLELGDSALYLCASSLAIRGSTDTQYFGPGTRLTVL.

The rearrangement joins TRBV3-1 to TRBJ1-1; D call uncertain. This CDR3 contains 15 residues. Trimming left V 1 base short and J 1 base short, with 10 bases between. CDR1 LGHDT and CDR2 YNNKEL come from the germline V gene (reference sequence). The CDR3 nucleotides are TGTGCCAGCAGCCAAGGATTCGCCCCGAACACTGAAGCTTTCTTT. It is translated as CASSQGFAPNTEAFF.

This clonotype was seen many times. The chain joins TRBV20-1 to TRBJ2-7, with a weak D call TRBD1 (7 bases). Trimming removed 5 bases from V and 2 bases from J, with 16 bases in between. Germline assignment: CDR1 DFQATT and CDR2 SNEGSKA (reference sequence). The CDR3 runs to 14 residues. As DNA, the CDR3 is TGCAGTGCTGCGGGACAGTCGACTCCCTACGAGCAGTACTTC. Translating gives CSAAGQSTPYEQYF.

This rearrangement joins TRBV7-4 to TRBJ2-1; 7 nucleotides agree with TRBD2. CDR3 length equals 17 residues. Germline V gene sequence: CDR1 SGHVT, CDR2 SQSDAQ. The trim removed 5 bases at V and 6 bases at J, leaving 16 bases unmatched. The CDR3 region is CASSPPGGRAKSNEQFF. CDR3 nucleotides: TGTGCCAGCAGCCCCCCAGGAGGGAGGGCCAAAAGCAATGAGCAGTTCTTC.

This clonotype was picked up many times. This chain uses TRBV11-1 with TRBJ1-6; D is unresolved. Trimming pared 0 bases from V and 7 bases from J, leaving 10 bases between. Germline CDR1 and CDR2: SGHAT and FQDESV (reference sequence). This CDR3 comprises 15 residues. CDR3 in amino acids: CASSLAPQANSPLHF. CDR3 coding DNA: TGTGCCAGCAGCTTAGCTCCGCAAGCGAATTCACCCCTCCACTTT. The full variable domain, completed using reference TRBV11-1 and TRBJ1-6, is EAEVAQSPRYKITEKSQAVAFWCDPISGHATLYWYRQILGQGPELLVQFQDESVVDDSQLPKDRFSAERLKGVDSTLKIQPAELGDSAMYLCASSLAPQANSPLHFGNGTRLTVT.

V gene TRBV12-3 or TRBV12-4 combines with J gene TRBJ2-1, with 8 bases fitting TRBD2. The CDR3 is 16 residues long. V dropped 5 bases and J dropped 0; count of bases not matched to a gene: 6. CDR3 coding DNA: TGTGCCAGCAGTCCCTTAGCGGGGCGCTCCTACAATGAGCAGTTCTTC. It specifies CASSPLAGRSYNEQFF.

The chain employs TRBV20-1 and TRBJ2-1; possible D gene TRBD2, 6 bases. Germline lookup yields CDR1 DFQATT and CDR2 SNEGSKA (reference sequence). The CDR3 is made up of 16 amino acids. Trimming removed 1 base from V and 7 bases from J, with 20 bases in between. The CDR3 DNA is TGCAGTGCTAGAGGATCCCCCTCGGCGGGGAGGAATGAGCAGTTCTTC. The encoded protein is CSARGSPSAGRNEQFF.

J is TRBJ2-7 and V is TRBV7-8; D call uncertain. V was clipped by 8 bases and J by 1 base, with 18 bases between them. The CDR3 is 15 amino acids. The germline CDR1 and CDR2 sequences are SGHVS and FQNEAQ. The CDR3, as DNA: TGTGCCAGCTGCTCGCCGGTACAAATATCCTACGAGCAGTACTTC. Protein sequence: CASCSPVQISYEQYF.

The table lists this clonotype with a few counts. The rearrangement links TRBV30 to TRBJ2-7, with D hard to call. The CDR3 extends over 11 amino acids. V was cut by 1 base and J by 2 bases, with 3 bases left in between. The germline CDR1 and CDR2 sequences are GTSNPN and SVGIG (reference sequence). CDR3: CAWSAAYEQYF. The CDR3 bases are TGTGCCTGGAGTGCCGCCTACGAGCAGTACTTC.